These T cell receptor beta chains were read from a single sample in a study of CD8+ T cells in alopecia areata. Profiling relied on immunoSEQ multiplex PCR, and the TCRdb table lists in-frame clones only, not all of them. The sample lists some 130,000 clones, roughly three fifths seen once, with 5% to 7% in the top ten. Sequenced here: CD4+ T cells sorted from blood, sampled at week 0. The receptors shown here come from a human donor with alopecia areata. The CDR3 runs from the conserved cysteine through the conserved F or W. The D gene is left open where the match is weak. Expanded clones are given a class, and other clones once, few, many or no size at all.

v_gene,j_gene,abundance,d_gene,CDR3nt,CDR3aa
TRBV2,TRBJ1-2,few,NA,TGTGCCAGCAGCCGGGCCTCGGGCTACACCTTC,CASSRASGYTF
TRBV15,TRBJ1-1,NA,TRBD1,TGTGCCACCAGCTCCGAGTCGCCGGACAGGCGAGCGCGCGACACTGAAGCTTTCTTT,CATSSESPDRRARDTEAFF
TRBV25-1,TRBJ1-5,NA,NA,TGTGCCAGCAGTGAATGGGATCAGCCCCAGCATTTT,CASSEWDQPQHF
TRBV6-6,TRBJ2-5,NA,TRBD2,TGTGCCAGCAGTTACGGCTCTAGCGGGGTCAGCGGGACCCAGTACTTC,CASSYGSSGVSGTQYF
TRBV7-9,TRBJ2-3,NA,NA,TGTGCCAGCAGCTTGGGGACTGACACGCAGTATTTT,CASSLGTDTQYF
TRBV7-2,TRBJ1-6,NA,NA,TGTGCCAGCAGCTTAAGTTTCCCCGGGAATTCACCCCTCCACTTT,CASSLSFPGNSPLHF
TRBV13,TRBJ2-5,NA,NA,TGTGCCAGCAGCTGGGGGCCGGAGACCCAGTACTTC,CASSWGPETQYF
TRBV2,TRBJ1-5,few,NA,TGTGCCAGCAGTATGGGAAATCAGCCCCAGCATTTT,CASSMGNQPQHF
TRBV19,TRBJ1-5,NA,NA,TGTGCCAGTAGCTCCTCCAAAGTGGAGCCCCAGCATTTT,CASSSSKVEPQHF
TRBV7-9,TRBJ1-2,NA,TRBD1,TGTGCCAGCAGCCCCGGACAGGGGGCTAATGGCTACACCTTC,CASSPGQGANGYTF
TRBV5-1,TRBJ2-7,NA,NA,TGCGCCAGCAGCTTGACGGATGGGGCTGGCGAGCAGTACTTC,CASSLTDGAGEQYF
TRBV18,TRBJ2-7,few,NA,TGTGCCAGCTCACCGCCAGGTGCCTACGAGCAGTACTTC,CASSPPGAYEQYF
TRBV5-4,TRBJ2-7,once,TRBD1,TGTGCCAGCAGCTTTAGGGACAGAACCTACGAGCAGTACTTC,CASSFRDRTYEQYF
TRBV5-6,TRBJ2-7,few,TRBD1,TGTGCCAGCAGCTCACCTCCGGGACAGGGCTCCTACGAGCAGTACTTC,CASSSPPGQGSYEQYF
TRBV29-1,TRBJ1-4,few,NA,TGCAGCGTTGGAGAAGTTAATGAAAAACTGTTTTTT,CSVGEVNEKLFF
TRBV5-1,TRBJ1-1,NA,TRBD1,TGCGCCAGCAGCAACACAGGGGGTGAGACTGAAGCTTTCTTT,CASSNTGGETEAFF
TRBV27,TRBJ1-1,once,NA,TGTGCCAGCAGGAGTGTCGGGGAGACAGCTTTCTTT,CASRSVGETAFF
TRBV30,TRBJ1-5,NA,NA,TGTGCCTGGAGTAGGGGGGACGGCAATCAGCCCCAGCATTTT,CAWSRGDGNQPQHF
TRBV9,TRBJ2-5,NA,NA,TGTGCCAGCAGCGTAGCGGGCCCCGCAGAGACCCAGTACTTC,CASSVAGPAETQYF
TRBV25-1,TRBJ2-1,NA,NA,TGTGCCAGCAGGGCCGGGGGCCGGCAGTTCTTC,CASRAGGRQFF
TRBV21-1,TRBJ1-5,NA,NA,TGTGCCAGCAGCAACCTTGGACAGGCCAGTCAGCCCCAGCATTTT,CASSNLGQASQPQHF
TRBV2,TRBJ2-3,NA,NA,TGTGCCAGCACCCCGCCCCCGCATCGGGATACGCAGTATTTT,CASTPPPHRDTQYF
TRBV5-4,TRBJ2-5,NA,TRBD2,TGTGCCAGCAGCCCTCTAGCGGGGGGAATCCAAGAGACCCAGTACTTC,CASSPLAGGIQETQYF
TRBV7-8,TRBJ2-5,NA,NA,TGTGCCAGCAGCTTCCGTCTTAGGCAGACCCAGTACTTC,CASSFRLRQTQYF
TRBV29-1,TRBJ2-5,few,NA,TGCAGCGTTTGGTGGGAAGAGACCCAGTACTTC,CSVWWEETQYF
TRBV29-1,TRBJ1-5,NA,NA,TGCAGCGTTGTTGGCAGTGATAGCAATCAGCCCCAGCATTTT,CSVVGSDSNQPQHF
TRBV4-2,TRBJ2-2,NA,TRBD2,TGTGCCAGCAGCCAAGATTCCGGGCCTAGCGGGGGGACCGGGGAGCTGTTTTTT,CASSQDSGPSGGTGELFF
TRBV6-1,TRBJ2-7,NA,NA,TGTGCCAGCATTCTGGACAGTCGGCAGTACTTC,CASILDSRQYF
TRBV5-6,TRBJ2-5,once,NA,TGTGCCAGCAGCTTGGGAGTACAAGAGACCCAGTACTTC,CASSLGVQETQYF
TRBV6-5,TRBJ2-3,NA,TRBD1,TGTGCCAGCAGTTGGGAGCGACAGGGAGGCACAGATACGCAGTATTTT,CASSWERQGGTDTQYF
TRBV6-5,TRBJ2-5,many,NA,TGTGCCAGCAGTTTTAGCGGGGACAGATTAGAGACCCAGTACTTC,CASSFSGDRLETQYF
TRBV6-6,TRBJ2-2,NA,NA,TGTGCCAGCAGCCTTGGGCGTTACGGGGAGCTGTTTTTT,CASSLGRYGELFF
TRBV30,TRBJ1-3,NA,NA,TGTGCCTGGATACCTGGAAACACCATATATTTT,CAWIPGNTIYF
TRBV18,TRBJ2-1,few,NA,TGTGCCAGCTCACCGTGGGCCTACAATGAGCAGTTCTTC,CASSPWAYNEQFF
TRBV18,TRBJ2-5,NA,TRBD1,TGTGCCAGCTCCAGGACAGGGATGGAGACCCAGTACTTC,CASSRTGMETQYF
TRBV12-5,TRBJ1-1,NA,NA,TGTGCTAGTGGTTCCCTCCCCATGAACACTGAAGCTTTCTTT,CASGSLPMNTEAFF
TRBV21-1,TRBJ2-5,NA,NA,TGTGCCAGCGGATCAGGGACTCTCCAAGAGACCCAGTACTTC,CASGSGTLQETQYF
TRBV6-1,TRBJ2-7,NA,TRBD2,TGTGCCGCTTACCCTAGCGGATCCTACGAGCAGTACTTC,CAAYPSGSYEQYF
TRBV7-2,TRBJ1-5,NA,NA,TGTGCCAGCAGCTTAGTAGGGGTCGGGGGGCGCGTTCAGCCCCAGCATTTT,CASSLVGVGGRVQPQHF
TRBV6-5,TRBJ2-5,NA,NA,TGTGCCAGCAGTTACGTGGCAACAGGGGAGACCCAGTACTTC,CASSYVATGETQYF
TRBV5-1,TRBJ1-1,NA,TRBD1,TGCGCCAGCAGCCAGACAGGGGACACTGAAGCTTTCTTT,CASSQTGDTEAFF